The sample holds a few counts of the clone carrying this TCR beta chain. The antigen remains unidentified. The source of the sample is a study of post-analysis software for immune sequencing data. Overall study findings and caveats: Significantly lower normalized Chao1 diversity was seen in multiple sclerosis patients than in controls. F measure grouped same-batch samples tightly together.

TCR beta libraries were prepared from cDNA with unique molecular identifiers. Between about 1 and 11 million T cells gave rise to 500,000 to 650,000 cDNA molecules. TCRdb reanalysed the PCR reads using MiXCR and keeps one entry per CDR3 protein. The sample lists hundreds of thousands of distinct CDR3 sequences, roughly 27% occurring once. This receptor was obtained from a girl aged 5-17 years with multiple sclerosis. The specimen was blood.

As DNA, the CDR3 is TGTGCCAGCAGCCCGCTTGTTAGGATGAACACTGAAGCTTTCTTT. Translating it yields CASSPLVRMNTEAFF. This chain connects TRBV7-2 to TRBJ1-1; no clear D gene. The CDR3 is made up of 15 amino acids. Germline loops: CDR1 SGHTA, CDR2 FQGNSA. Trimming cost V 5 bases and J 0 bases, with 13 bases left between them.